A single sample gave rise to the 25 T cell receptor beta chains below, sequenced in a study of beta chain features in type 1 diabetes. Notes on the study in general: Significant though moderate, a shortening of TCRB CDR3s appeared in all four CD4+ subsets of Type 1 diabetes patients.

These receptors have no identified antigens. Since all of the isolated RNA was reverse transcribed, expressed TCRB transcripts were what got sequenced. TCRdb's table, derived via immunoSEQ multiplex PCR, lists solely in-frame clones and lacks some. The sample records 150,000 to 200,000 clones, 50% to 70% being singletons. Material: naive CD4+ T cells from blood. These receptor sequences come from a man aged 25 to 45 with type 1 diabetes.

The chain joins TRBV29-1 to TRBJ2-1; the D gene could be TRBD1 or TRBD2 (5 bases each). Trimming took 6 bases from V and 0 from J, leaving 15 bases between them. This CDR3 contains 15 residues. Germline CDR1 is SQVTM and CDR2 is ANQGSEA. In DNA, the CDR3 is TGCAGCGTAGCCTTTGGGGGATACTCCTACAATGAGCAGTTCTTC. Amino acid sequence: CSVAFGGYSYNEQFF.

The chain has TRBV7-9 and TRBJ2-3; 9 bases map to TRBD2. CDR1 and CDR2 (germline): SEHNR, FQNEAQ (reference sequence). With 5 bases clipped from V and 7 bases from J, the junction kept 19 bases outside the gene matches. This CDR3 has 18 residues. CDR3 sequence: CASSPRSSGGFAAHTQYF. The CDR3 DNA reads TGTGCCAGCAGCCCCCGTAGTAGCGGGGGCTTCGCGGCGCATACGCAGTATTTT.

V usage is TRBV28 and J usage is TRBJ2-1; D is undetermined. In germline, CDR1 is MDHEN, CDR2 SYDVKM. CDR3 size: 11 residues. V lost 10 bases to trimming and J lost 6 bases, with 10 bases between them. The CDR3 DNA follows: TGTGCCACCGATATACCCAATGAGCAGTTCTTC. Translated: CATDIPNEQFF.

In its sample, this clone was seen a few times. The CDR3 coding sequence is TGCAGCGTTGAAGAAGTGCAACAGGGGACCCAGTACTTC. Protein product: CSVEEVQQGTQYF. V gene TRBV29-1 combines with J gene TRBJ2-5; maybe TRBD1 (6 bases). CDR1 SQVTM and CDR2 ANQGSEA come from the germline V gene. The CDR3 consists of 13 residues. Trimming removed 0 bases from V and 7 bases from J, with 12 bases in between.

This clone appeared a few times. CDR3 region: CASSPGIEIQYF. For the CDR3, the DNA is TGTGCCAGCAGCCCCGGTATAGAAATCCAGTATTTT. The rearrangement links TRBV11-2 to TRBJ2-3, with D hard to call. CDR3 size: 12 residues. Germline V gene lookup returns CDR1 SGHAT and CDR2 FQNNGV. V lost 5 bases and J 12 bases, leaving 15 bases between the germline ends.

The sample holds a few counts of this clone. This sequence joins TRBV19 and TRBJ1-1, with 8 nucleotides matching TRBD1. The CDR3 is 12 residues long. V dropped 5 bases and J dropped 7; count of bases not matched to a gene: 3. CDR1 is LNHDA and CDR2 is SQIVND in the germline V gene (reference sequence). The CDR3 reads CASSGQGFEAFF. The CDR3 DNA is TGTGCCAGTAGTGGACAGGGATTTGAAGCTTTCTTT.

The J gene is TRBJ1-5, the V gene TRBV2, with 8 nucleotides matching TRBD1. The ends lost 2 bases at V and 1 base at J; junction bases unmatched: 1. This CDR3 comprises 15 residues. CDR1 and CDR2 from the germline V gene are SNHLY and FYNNEI. CDR3 sequence (DNA): TGTGCCAGCAGTGAACAGGGGGCGAGCAATCAGCCCCAGCATTTT. Translating gives CASSEQGASNQPQHF.

The chain joins TRBV29-1 to TRBJ1-6, with a weak D call TRBD1 (6 bases). CDR1 is SQVTM and CDR2 is ANQGSEA in the germline V gene. This CDR3 comprises 12 residues. CDR3 in amino acids: CGIGQYNSPLHF. CDR3 bases: TGCGGAATTGGACAGTATAATTCACCCCTCCACTTT.

The chain employs TRBV18 and TRBJ1-2; possible D gene TRBD1, 5 bases. V was clipped by 1 base and J by 4 bases, with 16 bases between them. The CDR3 has 16 amino acids. Per the germline V gene, CDR1 is KGHSH and CDR2 is LQKENI. CDR3 sequence: CASSPQTDYVRYGYTF. CDR3 nucleotides: TGTGCCAGCTCACCACAGACAGACTACGTTCGCTATGGCTACACCTTC. Drawing the rest from reference TRBV18 and TRBJ1-2, the complete variable domain is NAGVMQNPRHLVRRRGQEARLRCSPMKGHSHVYWYRQLPEEGLKFMVYLQKENIIDESGMPKERFSAEFPKEGPSILRIQQVVRGDSAAYFCASSPQTDYVRYGYTFGSGTRLTVV.

The chain couples TRBV29-1 to TRBJ1-1, with 9 bases lining up with TRBD1. The J segment lost 4 bases and the V segment lost 7 bases, leaving 4 bases of the junction unmatched. The CDR3 contains 12 residues. Germline values: CDR1 SQVTM, CDR2 ANQGSEA. In DNA form, the CDR3 reads TGCAGCGCAACGGACAGGGGCACTGAAGCTTTCTTT. Protein product: CSATDRGTEAFF.

The chain employs TRBV7-9 and TRBJ2-6, with D perhaps TRBD1 (6 bases). Trimming took 1 base from V and 0 from J, leaving 13 bases between them. This CDR3 has 18 residues. Germline assignment: CDR1 SEHNR and CDR2 FQNEAQ (reference sequence). CDR3 DNA sequence: TGTGCCAGCAGCTTAGACAGGGCGTCTCTCTCTGGGGCCAACGTCCTGACTTTC. As protein: CASSLDRASLSGANVLTF. Drawing the rest from reference TRBV7-9 and TRBJ2-6, the complete variable domain is DTGVSQNPRHKITKRGQNVTFRCDPISEHNRLYWYRQTLGQGPEFLTYFQNEAQLEKSRLLSDRFSAERPKGSFSTLEIQRTEQGDSAMYLCASSLDRASLSGANVLTFGAGSRLTVL.

V is TRBV27 and J is TRBJ2-3; D not certain. The CDR3 consists of 16 residues. CDR1 is MNHEY and CDR2 is SMNVEV in the germline V gene (reference sequence). V was clipped by 4 bases and J by 1 base, with 15 bases between them. The CDR3 sequence: CASSSTRLTGTDTQYF. The CDR3 coding sequence is TGTGCCAGCAGTTCTACCCGATTGACGGGCACAGATACGCAGTATTTT.

This clone was found once. The chain has TRBV2 and TRBJ2-3; no definite D call. Deletions cut 5 bases from V and 4 bases from J, with 10 bases between. The CDR3 runs 13 residues. Germline V gene lookup returns CDR1 SNHLY and CDR2 FYNNEI. The CDR3 DNA reads TGTGCCAGCAGTAGGATCCTACCAGATACGCAGTATTTT. As protein: CASSRILPDTQYF.

The chain has TRBV7-2 and TRBJ2-2; possibly TRBD2 for D (5 bases). The CDR3 runs to 14 residues. Germline assignment: CDR1 SGHTA and CDR2 FQGNSA. Trimming stripped 6 bases from V and 1 base from J, with 9 bases between. CDR3 protein: CASRPGLNTGELFF. The CDR3 coding sequence is TGTGCCAGCAGACCCGGACTGAACACCGGGGAGCTGTTTTTT.

In its sample, this clone was seen a few times. The gene calls are TRBV11-2 and TRBJ2-1; 7 bases line up with TRBD1. Per the germline V gene, CDR1 is SGHAT and CDR2 is FQNNGV. With 5 bases clipped from V and 7 bases from J, the junction kept 2 bases outside the gene matches. The CDR3 contains 12 residues. CDR3 in DNA: TGTGCCAGCAGCAGGGACAGTAATGAGCAGTTCTTC. The encoded protein is CASSRDSNEQFF.

The chain recombines TRBV25-1 with TRBJ2-7, with a possible D match to TRBD1 (5 bases). Germline V lookup: CDR1 MGHDK, CDR2 SYGVNS. Trimming shortened V by 3 bases and J by 2 bases, and 5 bases separated the two germline ends. CDR3 size: 12 residues. The CDR3 region has the DNA TGTGCCAGCAGTGAGACAGCCTACGAGCAGTACTTC. Translated, it gives CASSETAYEQYF.

The rearrangement uses TRBV30 and TRBJ2-3; a possible D gene is TRBD2 (6 bases). The V gene lost 5 bases and the J gene lost 0 bases, with 15 bases spanning the gap. Germline CDR1 GTSNPN, CDR2 SVGIG (reference sequence). The CDR3 is 15 residues long. The CDR3 protein is CAWAGTASSTDTQYF. CDR3 in DNA: TGTGCCTGGGCCGGGACTGCCTCTAGCACAGATACGCAGTATTTT.

V is TRBV30 and J is TRBJ2-7; unclear D gene. Per the germline V gene, CDR1 is GTSNPN and CDR2 is SVGIG (reference sequence). Between the trimmed V and J ends, which lost 2 bases and 1 base, there was a span of 9 bases. The CDR3 extends over 13 amino acids. The CDR3 nucleotides are TGTGCCTGGAGTAATGGGCAGTCCTACGAGCAGTACTTC. Translating gives CAWSNGQSYEQYF.

The V gene is TRBV7-2, the J gene TRBJ2-1, with 9 bases fitting TRBD1. CDR3 size: 15 residues. Losses at the gene ends were 2 bases for V and 6 bases for J; bases not matched to a gene: 5. The germline V gene encodes CDR1 SGHTA and CDR2 FQGNSA. CDR3 amino acids: CASSLMETGGNEQFF. DNA for the CDR3: TGTGCCAGCAGCTTAATGGAGACAGGGGGCAATGAGCAGTTCTTC.

This clone has just a few counts. This chain uses TRBV30 with TRBJ2-1, with 8 bases matching TRBD1. Trimming at V came to 0 bases and at J to 8 bases, leaving 6 bases not matched to a gene. Germline V gene sequence: CDR1 GTSNPN, CDR2 SVGIG (reference sequence). The CDR3 runs 14 residues. The CDR3 loop reads CAWSVRQGADEQFF. CDR3 sequence (DNA): TGTGCCTGGAGTGTACGTCAGGGGGCCGATGAGCAGTTCTTC.

J is TRBJ1-5 and V is TRBV29-1, with 8 bases aligning to TRBD1. In germline, CDR1 is SQVTM, CDR2 ANQGSEA. With 7 bases clipped from V and 7 bases from J, the junction kept 12 bases outside the gene matches. The CDR3 sequence is 14 residues long. CDR3 DNA sequence: TGCAGCGCCTCAGGGGGCGAAGGGGGGCAGCCCCAGCATTTT. It translates to CSASGGEGGQPQHF.

This clone has just a few counts. The V gene is TRBV5-1, the J gene TRBJ2-7; D may be TRBD2 (5 bases). Between the trimmed V and J ends, which lost 5 bases and 3 bases, there was a span of 21 bases. Per germline, CDR1 SGHRS and CDR2 YFSETQ. The CDR3 extends over 16 amino acids. The CDR3 protein is CASRNSLSDWHYEQYF. The CDR3 DNA follows: TGCGCCAGCAGAAATTCCCTATCGGACTGGCACTACGAGCAGTACTTC.

The genes are TRBV14 and TRBJ2-1, with a tentative D call TRBD1 (6 bases). Trimming pared 3 bases from V and 6 bases from J, leaving 21 bases between. CDR1 is SGHDN, CDR2 FVKESK, per germline. The CDR3 contains 17 residues. DNA for the CDR3: TGTGCCAGCAGCCAGCTCCACTCCAGGGGTGTGAGCAATGAGCAGTTCTTC. It specifies CASSQLHSRGVSNEQFF.

This sequence joins TRBV7-9 and TRBJ2-5; 8 bases agree with TRBD2. The CDR3 loop spans 13 amino acids. The junction had 7 bases not matched to a gene; V was cut back by 8 bases and J by 5 bases. Germline V lookup: CDR1 SEHNR, CDR2 FQNEAQ (reference sequence). DNA for the CDR3: TGTGCCAGCGGGCGGGGGGTCCTGGAGACCCAGTACTTC. Its translation: CASGRGVLETQYF.

The CDR3 DNA follows: TGTGCCAGCAGCCTGGCCCCCGGAGATACGCAGTATTTT. This gives the protein CASSLAPGDTQYF. V gene TRBV7-2 combines with J gene TRBJ2-3; D remains ambiguous. V lost 5 bases to trimming and J lost 5 bases, with 11 bases between them. The CDR3 runs 13 residues. Germline V gives CDR1 SGHTA, CDR2 FQGNSA.